The sequence of this T cell receptor beta chain was determined in a study of blood T cell repertoires in COVID-19. Across the study: Sites in the United States, Italy and Spain provided acute and convalescent COVID-19 samples. PBMCs, B-cell-depleted T cells, or T cells were the source of the cDNA or gDNA that made up the material.

In terms of age and location, participants ranged from roughly 18 to 100 years and lived in about 25 US areas. The CDR3 covers 13 residues. Trimming removed 1 base from V and 3 bases from J, with 6 bases in between. The repertoire was sequenced with immunoSEQ multiplex PCR; TCRdb's copy has only in-frame clones and lacks some. The sample holds under 150,000 clones, roughly 88% seen once. The specimen sequenced was PBMCs or T cells enriched from blood (not recorded which). This clonotype was sampled from a woman aged 30 to 39 with acute COVID-19. V gene TRBV12-3 or TRBV12-4 combines with J gene TRBJ1-2; D call uncertain. The CDR3 DNA reads as TGTGCCAGCAGTTTAGGGGCCCACTATGGCTACACCTTC. Translating gives CASSLGAHYGYTF.